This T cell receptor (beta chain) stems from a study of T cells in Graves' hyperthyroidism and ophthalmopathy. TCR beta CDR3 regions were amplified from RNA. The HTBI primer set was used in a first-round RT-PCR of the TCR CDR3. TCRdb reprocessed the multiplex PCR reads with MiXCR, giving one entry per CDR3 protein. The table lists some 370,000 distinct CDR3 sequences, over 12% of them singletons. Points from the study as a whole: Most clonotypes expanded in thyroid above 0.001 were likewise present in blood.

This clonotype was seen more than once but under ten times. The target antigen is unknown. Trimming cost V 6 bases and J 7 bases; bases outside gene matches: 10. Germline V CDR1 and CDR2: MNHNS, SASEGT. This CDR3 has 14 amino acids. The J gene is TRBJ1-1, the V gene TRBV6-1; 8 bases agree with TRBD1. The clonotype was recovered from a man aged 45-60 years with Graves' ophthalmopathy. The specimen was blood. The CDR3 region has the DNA TGTGCCAGCAGGGGGAATACCGGGACAGGTGAAGCTTTCTTT. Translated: CASRGNTGTGEAFF.